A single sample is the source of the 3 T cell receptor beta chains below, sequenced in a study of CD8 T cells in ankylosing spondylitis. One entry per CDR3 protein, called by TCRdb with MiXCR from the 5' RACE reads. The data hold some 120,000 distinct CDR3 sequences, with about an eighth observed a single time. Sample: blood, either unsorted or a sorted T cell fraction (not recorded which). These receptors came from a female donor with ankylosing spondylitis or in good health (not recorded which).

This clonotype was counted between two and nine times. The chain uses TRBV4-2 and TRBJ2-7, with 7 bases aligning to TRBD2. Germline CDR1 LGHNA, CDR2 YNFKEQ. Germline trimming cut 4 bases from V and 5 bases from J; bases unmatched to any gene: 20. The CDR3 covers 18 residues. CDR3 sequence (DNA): TGTGCCAGCAGCCCCGTTCGTGGGCGGGCGGGAGCTGGGAACGAGCAGTACTTC. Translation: CASSPVRGRAGAGNEQYF.

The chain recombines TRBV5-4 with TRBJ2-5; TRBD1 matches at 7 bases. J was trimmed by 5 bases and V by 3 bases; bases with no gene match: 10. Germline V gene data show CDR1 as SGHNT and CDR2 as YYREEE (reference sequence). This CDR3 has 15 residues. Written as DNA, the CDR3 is TGTGCCAGCAGCTCAAGGACAGGCGGCTGGGAGACCCAGTACTTC. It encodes CASSSRTGGWETQYF. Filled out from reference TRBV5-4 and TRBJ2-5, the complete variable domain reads ETGVTQSPTHLIKTRGQQVTLRCSSQSGHNTVSWYQQALGQGPQFIFQYYREEENGRGNFPPRFSGLQFPNYSSELNVNALELDDSALYLCASSSRTGGWETQYFGPGTRLLVL.

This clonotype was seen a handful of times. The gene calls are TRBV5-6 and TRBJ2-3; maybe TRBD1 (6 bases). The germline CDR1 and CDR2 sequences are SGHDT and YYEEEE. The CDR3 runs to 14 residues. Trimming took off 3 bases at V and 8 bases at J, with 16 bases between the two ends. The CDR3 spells CASSYPSRGATQYF. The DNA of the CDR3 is TGTGCCAGCAGCTACCCAAGCAGGGGAGCTACGCAGTATTTT.